The T cell receptor beta chain described here comes from a study of shared T cell receptors in the human thymus. The protocol was immunoSEQ multiplex PCR, while the TCRdb copy is restricted to in-frame clones and leaves out a portion. This sample has 700,000 or so clones, with 80% to 90% found just once. CDR1 and CDR2 (germline): SNHLY, FYNNEI. The CDR3 spans 14 residues. V shed 4 bases and J shed 2 bases, with 10 bases lying between them. This sample also belongs to another study, concerning human thymus T cells. This second study notes: Corrective surgery for congenital heart defects was being performed on the healthy Finnish infants who served as donors. Resections from corrective heart surgery supplied the thymus tissue. Among thymic and blood repertoires, usage of V and J genes appeared biased. Unrelated individuals had highly overlapping thymic repertoires, as reported in related research.

The sequencing sample was made of thymocytes. The clonotype was recovered from a girl less than two years old with a congenital heart defect. The rearrangement joins TRBV2 to TRBJ2-3; no clear D gene. CDR3 region: CASSVFAVTDTQYF. The CDR3 DNA follows: TGTGCCAGCAGTGTGTTCGCGGTCACAGATACGCAGTATTTT.